The 27 T cell receptor beta chains below were found in one sample sequenced in a study of T-cell memory formation after mild COVID-19. Using its own MiXCR run on the 5' RACE reads, TCRdb lists one record per CDR3 protein. The sample shows 530,000 or so distinct CDR3 sequences, around 15% of them seen only once. Sequenced material: PBMCs or a T cell subset sorted from them (not recorded which). These receptors were taken from an adult woman who had mild COVID-19 (a few samples of this study predate the infection). Cell type and time point are not known.

The genes are TRBV12-3 or TRBV12-4 and TRBJ2-1; no reliable D call. The CDR3 is made up of 13 amino acids. Trimming stripped 4 bases from V and 3 bases from J, with 7 bases between. This chain's CDR3 is CASSSFSYNEQFF. CDR3 sequence (DNA): TGTGCCAGCAGTTCCTTCAGCTACAATGAGCAGTTCTTC.

This sequence joins TRBV27 and TRBJ1-1; D might be TRBD1 (5 bases). Trimming pared 5 bases from V and 6 bases from J, leaving 16 bases between. Germline CDR1 and CDR2: MNHEY and SMNVEV (reference sequence). The CDR3 spans 14 residues. The CDR3: CASSQTGGIAEAFF. The CDR3 DNA is TGTGCCAGCAGTCAAACAGGAGGGATCGCTGAAGCTTTCTTT.

The chain joins TRBV12-3 or TRBV12-4 to TRBJ2-1, with TRBD1 matching over 10 bases. The trim removed 6 bases at V and 1 base at J, leaving 3 bases unmatched. The CDR3 totals 15 residues. In DNA form, the CDR3 reads TGTGCCAGCAGAGGGACAGGGGCGTCCTACAATGAGCAGTTCTTC. Protein: CASRGTGASYNEQFF.

This sequence joins TRBV9 and TRBJ2-5; TRBD2 matches 8 bases. With 7 bases clipped from V and 1 base from J, the junction kept 3 bases outside the gene matches. The CDR3 is 13 residues long. Germline V gene sequence: CDR1 SGDLS, CDR2 YYNGEE. The chain's CDR3 is CASAGGGQETQYF. The CDR3 DNA reads TGTGCCAGCGCGGGGGGAGGCCAAGAGACCCAGTACTTC. Full variable domain (remainder filled in from reference TRBV9 and TRBJ2-5): DSGVTQTPKHLITATGQRVTLRCSPRSGDLSVYWYQQSLDQGLQFLIQYYNGEERAKGNILERFSAQQFPDLHSELNLSSLELGDSALYFCASAGGGQETQYFGPGTRLLVL.

This clonotype was counted at least ten times. This sequence joins TRBV23-1 and TRBJ2-3, with 7 bases identical to TRBD1. TRBV23-1 is designated an ORF whose function remains uncertain. J was trimmed by 2 bases and V by 11 bases; bases with no gene match: 28. This CDR3 spans 20 amino acids. For the CDR3, the DNA is TGCGCCGATAAGGAGTGCCGGGACAGTGTTACCTCCAAAGCCACAGATACGCAGTATTTT. This codes for CADKECRDSVTSKATDTQYF.

This clonotype was picked up a small number of times. This chain links TRBV3-1 with TRBJ2-6; 7 bases fit TRBD1. The CDR3 sequence is 16 residues long. The trim removed 3 bases at V and 4 bases at J, leaving 6 bases unmatched. Germline V gene data show CDR1 as LGHDT and CDR2 as YNNKEL (reference sequence). CDR3 amino acids: CASSQRQGAGANVLTF. In DNA form, the CDR3 reads TGTGCCAGCAGCCAGCGACAGGGAGCAGGGGCCAACGTCCTGACTTTC.

This chain connects TRBV7-2 to TRBJ2-2; TRBD2 matches at 8 bases. CDR1 and CDR2 from the germline V gene are SGHTA and FQGNSA. The V segment lost 4 bases and the J segment 8 bases; nucleotides outside the gene matches: 6. This CDR3 comprises 14 residues. CDR3 bases: TGTGCCAGCAGCTGGGGACTAGGGGCGGGGGAGCTGTTTTTT. Protein sequence: CASSWGLGAGELFF.

The chain links TRBV12-3 or TRBV12-4 to TRBJ2-1; D remains ambiguous. CDR3 size: 15 residues. Trimming took off 6 bases at V and 4 bases at J, with 16 bases between the two ends. The CDR3 is CASSTDATQYNEQFF. The CDR3 DNA reads TGTGCCAGCAGCACTGACGCCACACAGTACAATGAGCAGTTCTTC.

The V call is TRBV30, the J call TRBJ1-1; D ambiguous. CDR1 is GTSNPN, CDR2 SVGIG, per germline (reference sequence). The CDR3 totals 13 residues. V shed 3 bases and J shed 0 bases, with 8 bases lying between them. The CDR3 DNA follows: TGTGCCTGGAGAGTGGGGTTGAACACTGAAGCTTTCTTT. Amino acid sequence: CAWRVGLNTEAFF.

At least ten counts were recorded for this clonotype. The rearrangement links TRBV12-3 or TRBV12-4 to TRBJ2-5, with no clear D. Trimming left V 5 bases short and J 4 bases short, with 11 bases between. CDR3 length equals 13 residues. The CDR3 bases are TGTGCCAGCAGTCTGACACGGATAGAGACCCAGTACTTC. Translating gives CASSLTRIETQYF.

This clonotype has a handful of counts. The chain is built from TRBV20-1 and TRBJ2-7; 10 nucleotides agree with TRBD2. CDR1 is DFQATT and CDR2 is SNEGSKA in the germline V gene (reference sequence). The CDR3 has 14 amino acids. V dropped 6 bases and J dropped 5; count of bases not matched to a gene: 10. CDR3 sequence: CSASPSGRGDEQYF. Here the CDR3 DNA reads TGCAGTGCCTCCCCTAGCGGGAGAGGGGACGAGCAGTACTTC.

The rearrangement uses TRBV7-9 and TRBJ2-3; 12 nucleotides agree with TRBD2. Germline V gene lookup returns CDR1 SEHNR and CDR2 FQNEAQ (reference sequence). This CDR3 is 16 amino acids long. The junction had 6 bases not matched to a gene; V was cut back by 3 bases and J by 5 bases. The CDR3 loop is CASSLLLAGGKDTQYF. The CDR3 DNA follows: TGTGCCAGCAGCTTGCTACTAGCGGGAGGTAAAGATACGCAGTATTTT.

This clonotype has more than one count but fewer than ten. This rearrangement joins TRBV12-3 or TRBV12-4 to TRBJ1-1; D not resolved. The CDR3 is 15 amino acids. The ends were cut back, 6 bases at V and 1 base at J, with 15 bases in the middle. The CDR3 protein is CASSSSLAGNTEAFF. CDR3 coding DNA: TGTGCCAGCAGCTCGTCCCTCGCGGGGAACACTGAAGCTTTCTTT.

On this clonotype: This clone may be a read error of a much larger clone one base away. V usage is TRBV15 and J usage is TRBJ2-7; 9 bases line up with TRBD1. Germline V gene sequence: CDR1 LNHNV, CDR2 YYDKDF (reference sequence). V was clipped by 1 base and J by 9 bases; unmatched bases: 16. There are 17 residues in the CDR3. The CDR3 DNA reads TGTGCCACCAGCAGAGTAAGAGGGACAGGGAGTCGAGAAGGGCAGTACTTC. Protein sequence: CATSRVRGTGSREGQYF.

This clonotype was detected only a few times. J is TRBJ2-1 and V is TRBV20-1, with 9 bases identical to TRBD2. V shed 6 bases and J 2 bases; nucleotides not matched to a gene: 8. The CDR3 covers 15 residues. CDR1 is DFQATT and CDR2 is SNEGSKA in the germline V gene (reference sequence). CDR3 coding DNA: TGCAGTGCCATAAGGCGGGAGGGCCCCTACAATGAGCAGTTCTTC. This translates into CSAIRREGPYNEQFF.

The V call is TRBV4-1, the J call TRBJ2-1; TRBD2 is a possible D gene (6 bases). The CDR3 extends over 14 amino acids. Trimming cost V 1 base and J 4 bases, with 8 bases left between them. Looked up from germline, CDR1 is MGHRA and CDR2 is YSYEKL. The chain's CDR3 is CASSQGRGYNEQFF. In nucleotides, the CDR3 is TGCGCCAGCAGCCAAGGGCGGGGTTACAATGAGCAGTTCTTC.

This clonotype was observed a few times. The V gene is TRBV6-6, the J gene TRBJ2-7; D gene unclear. Between the trimmed V and J ends, which lost 7 bases and 3 bases, there was a span of 16 bases. Germline lookup yields CDR1 MNHNY and CDR2 SVGAGI (reference sequence). The CDR3 has 14 amino acids. CDR3 nucleotide sequence: TGTGCCAGCAAATTCGACCCGGATTTCTACGAGCAGTACTTC. Translating gives CASKFDPDFYEQYF.

The chain employs TRBV7-3 and TRBJ2-3; 8 bases map to TRBD2. This CDR3 is 19 amino acids long. Germline assignment: CDR1 SGHTA and CDR2 FQGTGA. Trimming removed 5 bases from V and 0 bases from J; junction bases left unmatched: 16. In DNA form, the CDR3 reads TGTGCCAGCAGCCCTGGGACTAGGAGACGGGGAGCTAGCACAGATACGCAGTATTTT. Translation gives CASSPGTRRRGASTDTQYF. Supplemented by reference TRBV7-3 and TRBJ2-3, the full variable domain reads GAGVSQTPSNKVTEKGKYVELRCDPISGHTALYWYRQSLGQGPEFLIYFQGTGAADDSGLPNDRFFAVRPEGSVSTLKIQRTERGDSAVYLCASSPGTRRRGASTDTQYFGPGTRLTVL.

This clonotype has at least ten counts. The V gene is TRBV6-5, the J gene TRBJ2-3; D possibly corresponds to TRBD1 (5 bases). V lost 0 bases and J 4 bases, leaving 14 bases between the germline ends. The CDR3 extends over 16 amino acids. Per the germline V gene, CDR1 is MNHEY and CDR2 is SVGAGI. CDR3 coding DNA: TGTGCCAGCAGTTACTCGTGGCAGGGTCTCTCAGATACGCAGTATTTT. It encodes CASSYSWQGLSDTQYF.

The gene calls are TRBV24-1 and TRBJ1-5; D ambiguous. There are 18 residues in the CDR3. Germline loops: CDR1 KGHDR, CDR2 SFDVKD. Trimming pared 2 bases from V and 0 bases from J, leaving 16 bases between. The DNA for the CDR3 is TGTGCCACCAGTGATTCGGCCCCCGAACTATTTAGCAATCAGCCCCAGCATTTT. It codes for CATSDSAPELFSNQPQHF.

The chain combines TRBV12-3 or TRBV12-4 with TRBJ1-1, with 10 positions matching TRBD1. CDR3 length: 12 residues. With V trimmed by 5 bases and J by 10 bases, 4 bases remained unmatched. This chain's CDR3 is CASSLRTGGAFF. The CDR3, as DNA: TGTGCCAGCAGTCTAAGGACAGGGGGAGCTTTCTTT.

The rearrangement links TRBV7-2 to TRBJ1-1; the D is unclear. V dropped 4 bases and J dropped 4 bases, with 13 bases sitting between them. The germline CDR1 and CDR2 sequences are SGHTA and FQGNSA. CDR3 length: 14 amino acids. The DNA for the CDR3 is TGTGCCAGCAGCTCACTTTGGGCGGGCACTGAAGCTTTCTTT. Its translation: CASSSLWAGTEAFF.

This clonotype appeared a few times. The rearrangement joins TRBV20-1 to TRBJ1-1, with 7 bases lining up with TRBD1. CDR1 is DFQATT, CDR2 SNEGSKA, per germline (reference sequence). This CDR3 has 15 amino acids. Trimming took 3 bases from V and 4 from J; bases not matched to a gene: 11. CDR3: CSASTPQGFGTEAFF. The CDR3 nucleotides are TGCAGTGCTAGTACCCCACAGGGGTTTGGCACTGAAGCTTTCTTT.

This clonotype was seen more than once but under ten times. This chain links TRBV6-1 with TRBJ2-7, with D unclear. Germline CDR1 reads MNHNS; CDR2 reads SASEGT. Trimming removed 7 bases from V and 0 bases from J, with 13 bases in between. This CDR3 comprises 14 residues. CDR3 coding DNA: TGTGCCAGCACTCCGTTCAGCAGCTCCTACGAGCAGTACTTC. Protein: CASTPFSSSYEQYF.

In its sample, this clonotype was seen a few times. This chain links TRBV24-1 with TRBJ2-1; maybe TRBD2 (6 bases). Trimming left V 9 bases short and J 12 bases short, with 17 bases between. The germline gives CDR1 KGHDR, CDR2 SFDVKD. This CDR3 spans 12 amino acids. The CDR3 here is CATGNLLGGQFF. The CDR3 DNA follows: TGTGCCACCGGTAACCTCCTGGGAGGGCAGTTCTTC.

The genes are TRBV7-6 and TRBJ2-7; TRBD1 might be the D (5 bases). CDR3 size: 15 residues. CDR1 is SGHVS and CDR2 is FNYEAQ in the germline V gene. Trimming stripped 1 base from V and 4 bases from J, with 14 bases between. The CDR3 DNA is TGTGCCAGCAGCTTAGGCCAGGGTGGCCTTTACGAGCAGTACTTC. Protein: CASSLGQGGLYEQYF.

This clonotype was counted only a few times. The genes are TRBV12-3 or TRBV12-4 and TRBJ1-2; D not certain. V lost 1 base and J 1 base, leaving 10 bases between the germline ends. The CDR3 is made up of 15 amino acids. Here the CDR3 reads CASSLGRRVNYGYTF. CDR3 DNA: TGTGCCAGCAGTTTAGGTCGCCGGGTTAACTATGGCTACACCTTC.